The TCR beta chain described here comes from a study of T cells in Graves' hyperthyroidism and ophthalmopathy. Overall study findings and caveats: A model built on 13 V-J features separated ophthalmopathy from stable hyperthyroidism. Also found in blood were most expanded thyroid clonotypes above 0.001.

Turning to this clonotype: Antigen unknown.

Template material for amplifying TCR beta CDR3 regions consisted of RNA transcripts. Primed by the HTBI set, a first-round RT-PCR was run on the TCR CDR3. TCRdb fed the multiplex PCR reads into MiXCR, producing one record per CDR3 protein. Of 450,000 to 700,000 distinct CDR3 sequences listed, approximately 44% are singletons. There are 15 residues in the CDR3. In germline, CDR1 is ENHRY, CDR2 SYGVKD. V lost 7 bases, J lost 5 bases, and 10 bases stayed unmatched. Clinical symptoms, serum thyroxine, TRAb, thyroid ultrasound and orbital computed tomography informed diagnoses. The receptor's source is an adult woman with Graves' disease, either hyperthyroidism or ophthalmopathy (not recorded which). The sample was peripheral blood or thyroid tissue (not recorded which). The chain has TRBV10-3 and TRBJ2-5; 10 bases map to TRBD2. CDR3 DNA sequence: TGTGCCATCACTAACGTCCAGCGGGAGGGGGAGACCCAGTACTTC. Translation gives CAITNVQREGETQYF.